This T cell receptor beta chain was identified during a study of a mutant IDH1 vaccine in newly diagnosed glioma. At the level of the study: Prior therapy was radiotherapy, temozolomide, or both; most received both.

In the case of this clone: The target antigen is unknown.

CDR3 length: 14 amino acids. Germline loops: CDR1 SGHKS, CDR2 YYEKEE (reference sequence). The V end lost 4 bases, the J end lost 7 bases, and 15 bases lay between the germline ends. Described time point: week 47, end of study. Doses comprised 300 ug of mutant IDH1 20-mer peptide each, plus topical imiquimod. Vaccination of patients was performed eight times, in weeks 1, 3, 5, 7, 11, 15, 19 and 23. The table came from immunoSEQ multiplex PCR; TCRdb's copy has only in-frame clones and leaves some out. Of fewer than 70,000 clones listed, roughly 87% are singletons. The TCR comes from a man aged 25-40 years with glioma. The rearrangement joins TRBV5-5 to TRBJ2-1; a weak D match, TRBD2 (5 bases). Sequenced here: PBMCs, sampled from a glioma patient whose treatment included an IDH1 peptide vaccine. The CDR3, as DNA: TGTGCCAGCAGCCTGGTGGTCAAGCGGAATGAGCAGTTCTTC. As protein: CASSLVVKRNEQFF.